One and the same sample provided the 22 T cell receptor beta chains below, sequenced in a study of T-cell reconstitution after alpha-beta-depleted transplantation in children. Unique molecular identifiers were built into the TCRbeta library. Using its own MiXCR run on the PCR reads, TCRdb lists one record per CDR3 protein. Of some 640,000 distinct CDR3 sequences in the sample, roughly 17% were seen once. Material: PBMCs from the stem cell graft donor, obtained from the stem cell graft. Receptor source: a human donor who donated a stem cell graft to a child with acute myeloid leukemia.

The sample holds many counts of this clonotype. The chain carries TRBV20-1 and TRBJ1-5; 8 bases map to TRBD1. The CDR3 has 17 residues. Unmatched junction bases numbered 14, after V lost 5 bases and J lost 2 bases. Germline-derived CDR1 and CDR2 are DFQATT and SNEGSKA (reference sequence). CDR3 nucleotides: TGCAGTGCTCCTTTCGACAGGGGCGGAGGAGGCAATCAGCCCCAGCATTTT. Its translation: CSAPFDRGGGGNQPQHF.

Concerning this clonotype itself: A much larger clonotype is one base distant, so this may be a read error. This rearrangement joins TRBV27 to TRBJ2-1; D could derive from TRBD1 or TRBD2 (5 bases each). The CDR3 has 14 amino acids. V lost 6 bases and J lost 6, with 15 bases in between. Germline V CDR1 and CDR2: MNHEY, SMNVEV (reference sequence). Here the CDR3 reads CASSLGPAPNEQFF. Written as DNA, the CDR3 is TGTGCCAGCAGCCTGGGACCCGCCCCCAATGAGCAGTTCTTC.

The J gene is TRBJ2-7, the V gene TRBV5-6; tentatively, D is TRBD2 (5 bases). This CDR3 is 14 amino acids long. Germline CDR1 SGHDT, CDR2 YYEEEE. With 8 bases removed from V and 0 bases from J, the gap between germline ends came to 15 bases. The CDR3 region has the DNA TGTGCCAGGGGCCCGGGGTTCAGCTCCTACGAGCAGTACGTC. This translates into CARGPGFSSYEQYV.

The V and J genes are TRBV30 and TRBJ2-7; 12 bases are shared with TRBD1. The V gene end was trimmed by 8 bases and the J gene end by 5 bases; junction bases not matched to a gene: 1. The CDR3 length is 11 residues. Germline loops: CDR1 GTSNPN, CDR2 SVGIG (reference sequence). CDR3 coding DNA: TGTGCCCGGGACAGGGGGCACGAGCAGTACTTC. Protein: CARDRGHEQYF.

This clonotype was detected ten times or more. The chain recombines TRBV6-1 with TRBJ2-7, with D maybe TRBD1 (5 bases). CDR1 is MNHNS, CDR2 SASEGT, per germline. This CDR3 is built from 14 residues. V shed 7 bases and J shed 0 bases, with 13 bases lying between them. The CDR3 DNA is TGTGCCAGCACCGACAGCATGAGCTCCTACGAGCAGTACTTC. Protein: CASTDSMSSYEQYF.

This clonotype was counted between two and nine times. The genes are TRBV30 and TRBJ1-3; D ambiguous. V was cut by 5 bases and J by 0 bases, with 23 bases left in between. Germline V lookup: CDR1 GTSNPN, CDR2 SVGIG (reference sequence). This CDR3 is built from 18 residues. CDR3 sequence reads: CAWARLRGTARSGNTIYF. CDR3 DNA: TGTGCCTGGGCCAGGCTGCGCGGAACTGCGCGCTCTGGAAACACCATATATTTT.

This clonotype has only a few counts. The J gene is TRBJ2-2, the V gene TRBV20-1, with D maybe TRBD2 (6 bases). The CDR3 spans 14 residues. From germline, CDR1 is DFQATT and CDR2 SNEGSKA (reference sequence). Trimming took 8 bases from V and 4 from J, leaving 17 bases between them. Here the CDR3 reads CSFQVGGVTGELFF. CDR3 coding DNA: TGCAGTTTCCAAGTAGGAGGGGTCACCGGGGAGCTGTTTTTT.

V gene TRBV7-9 combines with J gene TRBJ2-1; TRBD1 aligns across 8 bases. After removal of 5 bases from V and 6 bases from J, the junction contained 9 bases not matched to a gene. This CDR3 comprises 15 residues. Germline lookup yields CDR1 SEHNR and CDR2 FQNEAQ (reference sequence). The CDR3 DNA reads TGTGCCAGCAGCCAGCACCGGGACAGGATCAATGAGCAGTTCTTC. Residues: CASSQHRDRINEQFF.

This clonotype was seen at least ten times. The genes are TRBV20-1 and TRBJ1-6, with 11 bases that match TRBD1. Germline V gives CDR1 DFQATT, CDR2 SNEGSKA (reference sequence). The junction had 11 bases not matched to a gene; V was cut back by 0 bases and J by 7 bases. CDR3 length equals 18 residues. The DNA of the CDR3 is TGCAGTGCTAGAGATCAGTTCTTAGGGACAGGGGGGAATTCACCCCTCCACTTT. It is translated as CSARDQFLGTGGNSPLHF.

This clonotype showed up many times. J is TRBJ2-1 and V is TRBV29-1; 12 bases map to TRBD2. The CDR3 totals 14 residues. CDR1 SQVTM and CDR2 ANQGSEA come from the germline V gene. The J segment lost 5 bases and the V segment lost 7 bases, leaving 6 bases of the junction unmatched. Written as DNA, the CDR3 is TGCAGCGCTAAGGGACTAGCGGGCGACAATGAGCAGTTCTTC. This gives the protein CSAKGLAGDNEQFF.

J is TRBJ2-3 and V is TRBV11-2, with D possibly matching TRBD2 (5 bases). V lost 4 bases to trimming and J lost 9 bases, with 11 bases between them. Germline V gene sequence: CDR1 SGHAT, CDR2 FQNNGV. The CDR3 has 12 amino acids. For the CDR3, the DNA is TGTGCCAGCAGCTCGGAGGCAGCCACGCAGTATTTT. It encodes CASSSEAATQYF. Full variable domain (rest looked up from reference TRBV11-2 and TRBJ2-3): EAGVAQSPRYKIIEKRQSVAFWCNPISGHATLYWYQQILGQGPKLLIQFQNNGVVDDSQLPKDRFSAERLKGVDSTLKIQPAKLEDSAVYLCASSSEAATQYFGPGTRLTVL.

This clonotype was seen many times. The chain carries TRBV29-1 and TRBJ2-1; D not resolved. This CDR3 has 14 amino acids. The V gene's germline CDR1 is SQVTM and CDR2 ANQGSEA. V was pared by 4 bases and J by 0 bases, with 10 bases between. CDR3 protein: CSVASSPSYNEQFF. The CDR3 DNA is TGCAGCGTTGCTTCTTCTCCCTCCTACAATGAGCAGTTCTTC.

The V gene is TRBV20-1, the J gene TRBJ2-1, with a tentative D call TRBD2 (6 bases). CDR1 is DFQATT, CDR2 SNEGSKA, per germline (reference sequence). The CDR3 is 15 residues long. V lost 5 bases and J lost 6, with 20 bases in between. The CDR3 loop reads CSAQRDFPLGNEQFF. CDR3 DNA: TGCAGTGCTCAACGGGACTTTCCGCTTGGCAATGAGCAGTTCTTC.

The chain employs TRBV12-3 or TRBV12-4 and TRBJ1-3, with D maybe TRBD1 (6 bases). The V end was cut by 3 bases, the J end by 2 bases, with 17 bases between. The CDR3 has 17 amino acids. The CDR3 bases are TGTGCCAGCAGTTTCAGTCCGGGACACGGAGCTGGAAACACCATATATTTT. Translation: CASSFSPGHGAGNTIYF.

CDR3 nucleotides: TGTGCCAGCAGCTTTCTCGGGACAGGGGGAGAGCAGTACTTC. Its protein product is CASSFLGTGGEQYF. The V gene is TRBV7-2, the J gene TRBJ2-7; 11 bases are a match to TRBD1. The CDR3 runs to 14 residues. J lost 7 bases, V lost 3 bases, and 5 bases had no gene match. Germline CDR1 reads SGHTA; CDR2 reads FQGNSA. The entire variable domain, with the rest obtained from reference TRBV7-2 and TRBJ2-7, is as follows: GAGVSQSPSNKVTEKGKDVELRCDPISGHTALYWYRQSLGQGLEFLIYFQGNSAPDKSGLPSDRFSAERTGGSVSTLTIQRTQQEDSAVYLCASSFLGTGGEQYFGPGTRLTVT.

CDR3 in amino acids: CASTSPWGQGKDTQYF. DNA for the CDR3: TGTGCCAGCACTTCACCCTGGGGACAGGGAAAAGATACGCAGTATTTT. This sequence joins TRBV12-3 or TRBV12-4 and TRBJ2-3, with 9 bases aligning to TRBD1. CDR3 length equals 16 residues. With 7 bases clipped from V and 5 bases from J, the junction kept 13 bases outside the gene matches.

This chain links TRBV10-3 with TRBJ2-1, with D possibly being TRBD2 (5 bases). The CDR3 is 15 amino acids. V lost 5 bases, J lost 2 bases, and 13 bases lay in between. Germline V gene data show CDR1 as ENHRY and CDR2 as SYGVKD. The DNA of the CDR3 is TGTGCCATCAGTTATGGACCCGGGACCTACAATGAGCAGTTCTTC. Its translation: CAISYGPGTYNEQFF.

The gene calls are TRBV5-6 and TRBJ2-2, with D hard to call. Trimming removed 1 base from V and 6 bases from J, with 7 bases in between. This CDR3 is built from 13 residues. Germline V lookup: CDR1 SGHDT, CDR2 YYEEEE. The chain's CDR3 is CASSLYPAGELFF. Here the CDR3 DNA reads TGTGCCAGCAGCTTGTATCCAGCCGGGGAGCTGTTTTTT.

The chain is built from TRBV14 and TRBJ2-7; 7 bases align to TRBD1. CDR3 length: 13 amino acids. CDR1 and CDR2 from the germline V gene are SGHDN and FVKESK. J was trimmed by 4 bases and V by 4 bases; bases with no gene match: 4. CDR3 sequence reads: CASSRDSQYEQYV. The DNA for the CDR3 is TGTGCCAGCAGCCGGGACAGCCAGTACGAGCAGTACGTC.

This clonotype has ten or more counts. The chain is built from TRBV20-1 and TRBJ2-7; possibly TRBD2 for D (6 bases). V lost 7 bases, J lost 5 bases, and 15 bases lay in between. The CDR3 consists of 12 residues. The V gene's germline CDR1 is DFQATT and CDR2 SNEGSKA (reference sequence). DNA for the CDR3: TGCAGTGGGATTTGGGAGGAGGACGAGCAGTACTTC. It specifies CSGIWEEDEQYF.

This clonotype has ten or more counts. The V call is TRBV27, the J call TRBJ2-7; 8 nucleotides align to TRBD2. The germline CDR1 and CDR2 sequences are MNHEY and SMNVEV (reference sequence). The V and J ends lost 6 bases and 3 bases, in that order; junction bases with no gene match: 7. The CDR3 has 14 residues. The CDR3 DNA reads TGTGCCAGCAGCCGGACTAGCCAACACTACGAGCAGTACTTC. The encoded protein is CASSRTSQHYEQYF.

This clonotype was recorded many times. V gene TRBV20-1 combines with J gene TRBJ1-2; D uncertain. Trimming removed 5 bases at V and 8 bases at J, with 12 bases between. Germline assignment: CDR1 DFQATT and CDR2 SNEGSKA (reference sequence). The CDR3 covers 11 residues. CDR3 amino acids: CSARHIEGYTF. CDR3 bases: TGCAGTGCTCGCCATATAGAGGGCTACACCTTC.